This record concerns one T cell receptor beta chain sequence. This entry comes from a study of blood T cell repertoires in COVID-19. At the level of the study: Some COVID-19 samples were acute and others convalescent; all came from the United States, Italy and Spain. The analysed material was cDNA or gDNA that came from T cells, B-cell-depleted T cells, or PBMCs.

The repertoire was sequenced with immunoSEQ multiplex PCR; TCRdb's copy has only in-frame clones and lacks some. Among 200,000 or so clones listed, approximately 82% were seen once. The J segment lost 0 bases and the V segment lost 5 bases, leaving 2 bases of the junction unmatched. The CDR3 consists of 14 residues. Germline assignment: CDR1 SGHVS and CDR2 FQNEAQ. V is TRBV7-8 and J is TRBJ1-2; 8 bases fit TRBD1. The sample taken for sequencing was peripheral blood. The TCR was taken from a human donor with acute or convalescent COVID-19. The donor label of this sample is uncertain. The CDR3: CASSQQGANYGYTF. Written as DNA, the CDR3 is TGTGCCAGCAGCCAACAGGGGGCTAACTATGGCTACACCTTC.